One TCR beta chain is described in this entry. Its antigen is unidentified. At one end the junction does not follow the germline gene, possibly because of a read error. This sample is part of a study of blood T cells in healthy people across ages. The germline CDR1 and CDR2 sequences are MDHEN and SYDVKM. CDR3 length: 15 amino acids. PCR was performed a second time for roughly 7 to 12 cycles using a sample-barcoded 5' primer and a J-beta primer mix. MiXCR, applied by TCRdb to the 5' RACE reads, yields one record per CDR3 protein. Of 910,000 or so distinct CDR3 sequences listed, roughly 47% are singletons. Points from the study as a whole: Expanded clonotype shifts may have been confounded, as the donors had an unknown CMV status. Age brought a roughly linear fall in TCR beta diversity measured per million T cells.

The genes are TRBV28 and TRBJ2-3; D is perhaps TRBD1 (5 bases). This TCR derives from a woman aged 55-70 years in good health. The specimen sequenced was blood. The CDR3 nucleotides read TGTGCCAGCAGTTTATCCCCAGATAGCACAGGTACGCAGTATTTT. It is translated as CASSLSPDSTGTQYF. Full variable domain (outside the CDR3, taken from reference TRBV28 and TRBJ2-3): DVKVTQSSRYLVKRTGEKVFLECVQDMDHENMFWYRQDPGLGLRLIYFSYDVKMKEKGDIPEGYSVSREKKERFSLILESASTNQTSMYLCASSLSPDSTGTQYFGPGTRLTVL.